This T cell receptor beta chain originates from a study of beta chain features in type 1 diabetes. Study-level background: Cells sorted and examined across all samples totaled roughly 100,000,000. Study results and caveats: There was a moderate but significant shortening of TCRB CDR3s in all four CD4+ subsets of Type 1 diabetes patients. Type 1 diabetes patients showed fewer insertions and more deletions at VDJ junctions.

Since all of the isolated RNA was reverse transcribed, expressed TCRB transcripts were what got sequenced. TCRdb's table, derived via immunoSEQ multiplex PCR, lists solely in-frame clones and lacks some. The sample carries 600,000 or so clones, over 12% recorded once. Looked up from germline, CDR1 is SGHAT and CDR2 is FQNNGV. Trimming at V came to 5 bases and at J to 0 bases, leaving 7 bases not matched to a gene. This CDR3 has 16 amino acids. Every participating donor gave one draw, a heparinised blood sample averaging approximately 110 mL. The purity of all sorted populations exceeded 95%. The sample holds a few counts of this clone. Its antigen is unknown.

The V gene is TRBV11-2, the J gene TRBJ2-7, with TRBD2 matching 10 bases. The sequence was obtained from a man aged 18 to 29 with type 1 diabetes. Source material: naive CD4+ T cells from blood. The CDR3 is CASSPLLAGSSYEQYF. CDR3 DNA sequence: TGTGCCAGCAGCCCACTACTAGCGGGAAGCTCCTACGAGCAGTACTTC.